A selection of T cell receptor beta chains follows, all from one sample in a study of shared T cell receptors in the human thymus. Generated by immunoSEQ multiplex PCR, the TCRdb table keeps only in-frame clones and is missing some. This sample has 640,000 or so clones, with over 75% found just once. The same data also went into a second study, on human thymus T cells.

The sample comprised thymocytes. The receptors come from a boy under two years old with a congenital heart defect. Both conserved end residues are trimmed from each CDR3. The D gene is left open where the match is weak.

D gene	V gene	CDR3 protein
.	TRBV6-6	ASIHRERDTEAF
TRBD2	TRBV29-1	SCSQREGRVNRDEQY
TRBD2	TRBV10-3	ATAPRRSGSNEQY
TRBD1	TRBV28	ASKGGQGGSPLH
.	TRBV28	ASSFRGSQPQH
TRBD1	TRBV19	ASSPGTGRYEQY
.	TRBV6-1	ASSEETRPAGANTDTQY
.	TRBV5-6	ASSFSTLANYGYT
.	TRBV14	ASSQEGGWYNEQF
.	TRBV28	ASSLSISGEQY
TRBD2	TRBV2	ASSQQTGGMMETQY
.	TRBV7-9	ASSLAGTRFPANYGYT
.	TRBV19	ASSIGLERRYEQY
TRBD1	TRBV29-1	SVRPTGGYEQY
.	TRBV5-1	ASSGGSPDEQF
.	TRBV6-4	ASSDRPLDRENEKLF
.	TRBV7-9	ASSPLSSASTDTQY
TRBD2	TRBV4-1	ASSQKAGASTDTQY
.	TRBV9	ASSVEQEFNQPQH
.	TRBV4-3	ASSQDDRMQF
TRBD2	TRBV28	ASSLGLAYEQY